These 15 T cell receptor beta chains share one sample of origin, sequenced in a study of blood T cell repertoires in COVID-19. Libraries were prepared by immunoSEQ multiplex PCR; TCRdb keeps only in-frame clonotypes and omits some of them. Of approximately 200,000 clones in the sample, 70% to 80% were seen once. Material for sequencing was peripheral blood. All receptors derive from a woman aged 40 to 50 with COVID-19, enrolled during active disease.

The rearrangement joins TRBV19 to TRBJ1-1; D gene uncertain. The CDR3 contains 14 residues. Trimming cost V 4 bases and J 0 bases, with 9 bases left between them. Germline assignment: CDR1 LNHDA and CDR2 SQIVND (reference sequence). This CDR3 is CASSTGKMNTEAFF. The CDR3 bases are TGTGCCAGTAGTACCGGTAAGATGAACACTGAAGCTTTCTTT.

In its sample, this clone was seen once. This chain connects TRBV10-2 to TRBJ1-2; 8 bases fit TRBD1. V gave up 3 bases and J gave up 6 bases; unmatched junction bases: 0. CDR3 size: 12 residues. From germline, CDR1 is WSHSY and CDR2 SAAADI. In nucleotides, the CDR3 is TGCGCCAGCAGTGAACAGGGGGATGGCTACACCTTC. This codes for CASSEQGDGYTF.

The V call is TRBV11-2, the J call TRBJ2-2; D might be TRBD1 (6 bases). The CDR3 runs 14 residues. The V gene lost 1 base and the J gene lost 4 bases, with 7 bases spanning the gap. The germline V gene has CDR1 SGHAT and CDR2 FQNNGV. DNA for the CDR3: TGTGCCAGCAGCTTAGCGGACAGCACCGGGGAGCTGTTTTTT. Amino acid sequence: CASSLADSTGELFF.

This clone was counted a few times. The genes are TRBV5-1 and TRBJ2-7; maybe TRBD2 (5 bases). Trimming shortened V by 7 bases and J by 7 bases, and 12 bases separated the two germline ends. CDR3 size: 11 residues. Germline CDR1 reads SGHRS; CDR2 reads YFSETQ. The CDR3 DNA reads TGCGCCAGCGGATTGTCGGGGGAGCAGTACTTC. Translation: CASGLSGEQYF.

The rearrangement links TRBV6-5 to TRBJ2-7; D not certain. Deletions cut 2 bases from V and 0 bases from J, with 8 bases between. CDR1 is MNHEY and CDR2 is SVGAGI in the germline V gene. The CDR3 is made up of 14 amino acids. CDR3 DNA: TGTGCCAGCAGTTACGAAAGAGACTCCTACGAGCAGTACTTC. Protein: CASSYERDSYEQYF.

V is TRBV27 and J is TRBJ1-2; tentatively, D is TRBD1 (6 bases). The CDR3 covers 14 residues. With 5 bases removed from V and 2 bases from J, the gap between germline ends came to 12 bases. CDR1 is MNHEY and CDR2 is SMNVEV in the germline V gene (reference sequence). The CDR3 region has the DNA TGTGCCAGCAGTACACGCAGGGGAAACTATGGCTACACCTTC. It codes for CASSTRRGNYGYTF.

CDR3 region: CASSLNGETTDTQYF. CDR3 bases: TGTGCCAGCAGCTTAAACGGGGAGACCACAGATACGCAGTATTTT. The rearrangement links TRBV7-3 to TRBJ2-3, with TRBD2 as a possible D gene (5 bases). Trimming stripped 1 base from V and 2 bases from J, with 10 bases between. CDR1 and CDR2 from the germline V gene are SGHTA and FQGTGA. This CDR3 is 15 amino acids long.

This clone was counted once. The chain has TRBV28 and TRBJ2-1, with 8 positions matching TRBD2. From germline, CDR1 is MDHEN and CDR2 SYDVKM. This CDR3 has 14 residues. The junction had 15 bases not matched to a gene; V was cut back by 5 bases and J by 15 bases. In DNA form, the CDR3 reads TGTGCCAGCAGTGTTGGGGGGGTTAGCGGGGCCCTGTTCTTC. Its protein is CASSVGGVSGALFF. Full variable domain (remainder filled in from reference TRBV28 and TRBJ2-1): DVKVTQSSRYLVKRTGEKVFLECVQDMDHENMFWYRQDPGLGLRLIYFSYDVKMKEKGDIPEGYSVSREKKERFSLILESASTNQTSMYLCASSVGGVSGALFFGPGTRLTVL.

The genes are TRBV6-6 and TRBJ2-1; 7 bases are a match to TRBD2. Germline CDR1 and CDR2: MNHNY and SVGAGI (reference sequence). J was trimmed by 8 bases and V by 6 bases; bases with no gene match: 7. The CDR3 extends over 13 amino acids. The CDR3 sequence: CASRGLRAHEQFF. The CDR3 DNA reads as TGTGCCAGCAGGGGACTAAGGGCCCATGAGCAGTTCTTC.

V is TRBV19 and J is TRBJ2-1, with D perhaps matching TRBD2 (6 bases). Trimming took off 6 bases at V and 4 bases at J, with 13 bases between the two ends. Germline V gives CDR1 LNHDA, CDR2 SQIVND (reference sequence). The CDR3 length is 14 residues. In nucleotides, the CDR3 is TGTGCCAGTAGCAATAGCGGTACTTACAATGAGCAGTTCTTC. Translation: CASSNSGTYNEQFF.

This clone was seen repeatedly, ten times or more. V is TRBV5-1 and J is TRBJ1-1; the D gene is possibly TRBD1 (5 bases). The germline V gene has CDR1 SGHRS and CDR2 YFSETQ. With 0 bases removed from V and 11 bases from J, the gap between germline ends came to 14 bases. This CDR3 contains 13 residues. Here the CDR3 reads CASSLGTPGWAFF. The CDR3 DNA sequence: TGCGCCAGCAGCTTGGGGACACCCGGGTGGGCTTTCTTT.

The V call is TRBV5-1, the J call TRBJ1-1; D possibly corresponds to TRBD1 (5 bases). There are 16 residues in the CDR3. Germline assignment: CDR1 SGHRS and CDR2 YFSETQ. Trimming shortened V by 3 bases and J by 1 base, and 16 bases separated the two germline ends. CDR3 in amino acids: CASSSDPGLPNTEAFF. The CDR3 nucleotides are TGCGCCAGCAGCTCTGACCCGGGACTTCCGAACACTGAAGCTTTCTTT.

The gene calls are TRBV14 and TRBJ2-3; D is unclear. V was clipped by 0 bases and J by 5 bases, with 18 bases between them. Germline V gene sequence: CDR1 SGHDN, CDR2 FVKESK. This CDR3 has 17 amino acids. CDR3 loop: CASSQETPLADVDTQYF. The DNA of the CDR3 is TGTGCCAGCAGCCAAGAAACCCCCTTAGCCGATGTAGATACGCAGTATTTT.

This rearrangement joins TRBV30 to TRBJ1-1; D uncertain. The CDR3 is 14 amino acids. Germline V gene data show CDR1 as GTSNPN and CDR2 as SVGIG (reference sequence). The V and J ends lost 0 bases and 5 bases respectively, with 13 bases between them. The CDR3 region has the DNA TGTGCCTGGAGTGTACGAGCCTCCTATACTGAAGCTTTCTTT. This gives the protein CAWSVRASYTEAFF.

The J gene is TRBJ1-2, the V gene TRBV2, with 8 bases matching TRBD1. Unmatched junction bases numbered 6, after V lost 3 bases and J lost 6 bases. CDR1 SNHLY and CDR2 FYNNEI come from the germline V gene. The CDR3 sequence is 14 residues long. CDR3 in amino acids: CASSEETGVDGYTF. Written as DNA, the CDR3 is TGTGCCAGCAGTGAGGAGACAGGGGTTGATGGCTACACCTTC.